Below are 25 T cell receptor beta chains sequenced from a single sample in a study of blood T cell repertoires in COVID-19. Repertoires were generated with immunoSEQ multiplex PCR, while TCRdb's copy carries only in-frame clones and drops some. The repertoire holds 300,000 to 350,000 clones, with roughly 86% as singletons. The specimen was PBMCs or T cells enriched from blood (not recorded which). The receptors were sampled from a woman aged 18-30 years who had recovered from COVID-19.

The V gene is TRBV7-9, the J gene TRBJ2-7, with D tentatively TRBD1 (5 bases). Germline CDR1 and CDR2: SEHNR and FQNEAQ (reference sequence). V was shortened by 6 bases and J by 7 bases, with 19 bases between the two germline ends. The CDR3 consists of 14 residues. The CDR3 nucleotides are TGTGCCAGCAGTTCTTTTCAGGGTTTGGAAGAGCAGTACTTC. It is translated as CASSSFQGLEEQYF.

The chain joins TRBV7-9 to TRBJ2-7; D perhaps matches TRBD1 (6 bases). The CDR3 consists of 13 residues. Per germline, CDR1 SEHNR and CDR2 FQNEAQ (reference sequence). V lost 5 bases and J 9 bases, leaving 17 bases between the germline ends. Here the CDR3 reads CASSLATARGQYF. The CDR3 DNA reads as TGTGCCAGCAGCCTGGCTACGGCCAGGGGGCAGTACTTC.

V gene TRBV9 combines with J gene TRBJ2-3; 7 bases match TRBD2. V lost 0 bases, J lost 0 bases, and 4 bases stayed unmatched. Per the germline V gene, CDR1 is SGDLS and CDR2 is YYNGEE. This CDR3 has 16 residues. The chain's CDR3 is CASSVGLADSTDTQYF. Here the CDR3 DNA reads TGTGCCAGCAGCGTAGGACTAGCAGATAGCACAGATACGCAGTATTTT.

The chain links TRBV6-5 to TRBJ2-7, with D tentatively TRBD1 (5 bases). CDR3 length: 14 amino acids. Germline CDR1 reads MNHEY; CDR2 reads SVGAGI. The V gene lost 7 bases and the J gene lost 2 bases, with 15 bases spanning the gap. DNA of the CDR3: TGTGCCAGCAAGCCTACAGGAACGGCCTACGAGCAGTACTTC. It translates to CASKPTGTAYEQYF.

The chain is built from TRBV4-3 and TRBJ2-3, with D possibly being TRBD2 (5 bases). Trimming left V 0 bases short and J 4 bases short, with 14 bases between. The CDR3 length is 16 residues. Germline V CDR1 and CDR2: LGHNA, YSLEER. The CDR3 spells CASSQDFSGFPDTQYF. The DNA for the CDR3 is TGCGCCAGCAGCCAAGATTTTTCGGGATTCCCAGATACGCAGTATTTT.

This clone was detected once. V and J are TRBV5-6 and TRBJ1-1, with D perhaps matching TRBD1 (6 bases). CDR3 length: 15 amino acids. Germline V gene data show CDR1 as SGHDT and CDR2 as YYEEEE. Trimming removed 4 bases from V and 10 bases from J, with 23 bases in between. CDR3 in DNA: TGTGCCAGCAGCAGAAACAGGGATATGAATGGGGGAGCTTTCTTT. Translated, it gives CASSRNRDMNGGAFF.

The chain couples TRBV9 to TRBJ1-6; 9 nucleotides agree with TRBD1. The V gene's germline CDR1 is SGDLS and CDR2 YYNGEE. The CDR3 extends over 14 amino acids. V was clipped by 2 bases and J by 10 bases; unmatched bases: 4. DNA of the CDR3: TGTGCCAGCAGCGTGGGGGACAGGGAATCACCCCTCCACTTT. This sequence encodes CASSVGDRESPLHF.

This clone was counted a few times. V is TRBV7-2 and J is TRBJ2-7, with a possible D match to TRBD2 (6 bases). CDR1 is SGHTA, CDR2 FQGNSA, per germline. CDR3 length: 16 residues. Trimming took 3 bases from V and 1 from J, leaving 16 bases between them. In DNA, the CDR3 is TGTGCCAGCAGCTTTAACCCTGGCGGAGGGTCCTACGAGCAGTACTTC. Translation: CASSFNPGGGSYEQYF.

The chain employs TRBV25-1 and TRBJ2-7; TRBD1 matches 10 bases. V gave up 0 bases and J gave up 3 bases; unmatched junction bases: 8. This CDR3 has 17 amino acids. Germline V gene data show CDR1 as MGHDK and CDR2 as SYGVNS. The CDR3 region is CASSEYNAGTGDYEQYF. The CDR3 region has the DNA TGTGCCAGCAGTGAATATAACGCGGGGACAGGGGACTACGAGCAGTACTTC.

This clone was observed at least ten times. The CDR3 sequence: CASSQGRGGDYNEQFF. The CDR3 region has the DNA TGCGCCAGCAGCCAAGGCCGTGGCGGCGATTACAATGAGCAGTTCTTC. The chain carries TRBV4-3 and TRBJ2-1; no definite D call. Germline CDR1 LGHNA, CDR2 YSLEER. The CDR3 length is 16 residues. Trimming cost V 1 base and J 4 bases, with 14 bases left between them.

The chain is built from TRBV7-2 and TRBJ2-5, with D tentatively TRBD2 (5 bases). There are 14 residues in the CDR3. Trimming removed 5 bases from V and 3 bases from J, with 13 bases in between. The germline V gene encodes CDR1 SGHTA and CDR2 FQGNSA. CDR3 sequence: CASSRASGKETQYF. CDR3 bases: TGTGCCAGCAGCCGGGCGTCGGGGAAAGAGACCCAGTACTTC.

The chain couples TRBV4-2 to TRBJ2-2, with TRBD2 identical over 9 bases. V dropped 1 base and J dropped 2; count of bases not matched to a gene: 2. CDR3 size: 16 residues. CDR1 is LGHNA, CDR2 YNFKEQ, per germline. The CDR3 DNA reads as TGTGCCAGCAGCCAAGGACTAGCGGATAACACCGGGGAGCTGTTTTTT. This translates into CASSQGLADNTGELFF.

V is TRBV18 and J is TRBJ2-7, with 10 bases lining up with TRBD2. The CDR3 consists of 15 residues. The V and J ends lost 3 bases and 6 bases, in that order; junction bases with no gene match: 8. The germline V gene has CDR1 KGHSH and CDR2 LQKENI. Written as DNA, the CDR3 is TGTGCCAGCTCACCCGCAATAGCGGGGGGAAGCGAGCAGTACTTC. Its protein is CASSPAIAGGSEQYF.

V usage is TRBV4-2 and J usage is TRBJ2-1; 15 nucleotides line up with TRBD2. With V trimmed by 4 bases and J by 1 base, 5 bases remained unmatched. Germline V gene sequence: CDR1 LGHNA, CDR2 YNFKEQ. CDR3 length: 18 amino acids. The CDR3 protein is CASSPGTSGRRSYNEQFF. The CDR3 nucleotides read TGTGCCAGCAGCCCGGGGACTAGCGGGAGGAGGTCCTACAATGAGCAGTTCTTC.

This clone was picked up one time. The CDR3 protein is CASSGTSGRSQETQYF. The CDR3 DNA follows: TGCGCCAGCAGCGGGACTAGCGGGCGCTCCCAAGAGACCCAGTACTTC. The genes are TRBV5-1 and TRBJ2-5; the match to TRBD2 covers 12 bases. The CDR3 length is 16 residues. Germline V CDR1 and CDR2: SGHRS, YFSETQ. Unmatched junction bases numbered 5, after V lost 4 bases and J lost 1 base.

The J gene is TRBJ1-1, the V gene TRBV7-2, with no clear D. Germline V CDR1 and CDR2: SGHTA, FQGNSA. The CDR3 consists of 15 residues. Trimming cost V 5 bases and J 0 bases, with 13 bases left between them. CDR3 DNA sequence: TGTGCCAGCAGCGAAACGGGATTCGTGAACACTGAAGCTTTCTTT. The encoded protein is CASSETGFVNTEAFF.

The chain links TRBV9 to TRBJ2-1; tentatively, D is TRBD2 (6 bases). The CDR3 extends over 16 amino acids. Trimming pared 2 bases from V and 0 bases from J, leaving 12 bases between. The germline CDR1 and CDR2 sequences are SGDLS and YYNGEE. The CDR3 coding sequence is TGTGCCAGCAGCGTCCGGGGAGGAGGCTCCTACAATGAGCAGTTCTTC. Protein sequence: CASSVRGGGSYNEQFF.

The chain recombines TRBV11-1 with TRBJ1-6; D unclear. Trimming took off 5 bases at V and 5 bases at J, with 13 bases between the two ends. CDR1 SGHAT and CDR2 FQDESV come from the germline V gene (reference sequence). The CDR3 runs to 15 residues. CDR3 coding DNA: TGTGCCAGCAGCCCTGCGGCCCGGGATAATTCACCCCTCCACTTT. Amino acids: CASSPAARDNSPLHF.

The CDR3 DNA reads as TGTGCCAGTAGTATTGGACTAGCGAGCTCCTACGAGCAGTACTTC. It is translated as CASSIGLASSYEQYF. The rearrangement uses TRBV19 and TRBJ2-7; TRBD2 matches at 9 bases. V was clipped by 3 bases and J by 0 bases; unmatched bases: 3. The CDR3 has 15 residues. Germline-derived CDR1 and CDR2 are LNHDA and SQIVND (reference sequence).

This chain uses TRBV11-3 with TRBJ2-1; the match to TRBD1 covers 7 bases. V was clipped by 5 bases and J by 6 bases; unmatched bases: 4. Looked up from germline, CDR1 is SGHNT and CDR2 is YENEEA. The CDR3 has 13 amino acids. The CDR3 sequence: CASSGTGANEQFF. The CDR3, as DNA: TGTGCCAGCAGCGGCACAGGGGCCAATGAGCAGTTCTTC.

The chain couples TRBV5-5 to TRBJ2-3; D unclear. The V end was cut by 0 bases, the J end by 1 base, with 9 bases between. Germline values: CDR1 SGHKS, CDR2 YYEKEE (reference sequence). The CDR3 loop spans 15 amino acids. CDR3 in DNA: TGTGCCAGCAGCTTGGGAGGCCCCCGCACAGATACGCAGTATTTT. Encoded protein: CASSLGGPRTDTQYF.

V is TRBV24-1 and J is TRBJ1-5; possibly TRBD1 for D (6 bases). The germline CDR1 and CDR2 sequences are KGHDR and SFDVKD. V dropped 9 bases and J dropped 7 bases, with 21 bases sitting between them. The CDR3 has 15 amino acids. As DNA, the CDR3 is TGTGCCACCTCGGGGGGACAAACGGGTTGGCAGCCCCAGCATTTT. Amino acids: CATSGGQTGWQPQHF.

This sequence joins TRBV7-2 and TRBJ2-5, with 9 bases fitting TRBD2. Germline V gene data show CDR1 as SGHTA and CDR2 as FQGNSA. The length of the CDR3 is 14 residues. Trimming took 5 bases from V and 9 from J; bases not matched to a gene: 10. The CDR3 DNA follows: TGTGCCAGCAGCGGGGGACTAGCTGTCGGGTCCCAGTACTTC. Translation: CASSGGLAVGSQYF.

CDR3 in DNA: TGTGCCAGCAGTGAACCGACAGGTGGGTGGTACGAGCAGTACTTC. Protein: CASSEPTGGWYEQYF. The J gene is TRBJ2-7, the V gene TRBV6-1; tentative D call: TRBD1 (6 bases). With 2 bases removed from V and 4 bases from J, the gap between germline ends came to 15 bases. The CDR3 sequence is 15 residues long. Germline V gene sequence: CDR1 MNHNS, CDR2 SASEGT.

Here the CDR3 DNA reads TGCGCCAGCAGTTCAAGCGGGGGGGCCGCAGATACGCAGTATTTT. It yields the protein CASSSSGGAADTQYF. The V gene is TRBV5-1, the J gene TRBJ2-3, with 10 nucleotides matching TRBD2. The CDR3 contains 15 residues. Germline V CDR1 and CDR2: SGHRS, YFSETQ. Trimming at V came to 5 bases and at J to 4 bases, leaving 7 bases not matched to a gene.